The source of this T cell receptor beta chain is a study of blood T cells in healthy people across ages. Using a J-beta primer mix together with a sample-barcoded 5' primer, a second PCR was run for about 6 to 11 cycles. TCRdb re-analysed the 5' RACE reads in MiXCR, keeping a single row per CDR3 protein. The table lists almost 800,000 distinct CDR3 sequences, roughly 64% of them singletons. The table lists this clonotype with many counts. Trimming left V 4 bases short and J 2 bases short, with 3 bases between. CDR1 is SGHAT and CDR2 is FQDESV in the germline V gene (reference sequence). The length of the CDR3 is 12 residues.

The receptor was derived from a man aged 25 to 45 in good health. The sequenced sample was blood. V is TRBV11-1 and J is TRBJ2-1; D gene uncertain. The CDR3 bases are TGTGCCAGCAGCTCCCCCTACAATGAGCAGTTCTTC. Protein: CASSSPYNEQFF.